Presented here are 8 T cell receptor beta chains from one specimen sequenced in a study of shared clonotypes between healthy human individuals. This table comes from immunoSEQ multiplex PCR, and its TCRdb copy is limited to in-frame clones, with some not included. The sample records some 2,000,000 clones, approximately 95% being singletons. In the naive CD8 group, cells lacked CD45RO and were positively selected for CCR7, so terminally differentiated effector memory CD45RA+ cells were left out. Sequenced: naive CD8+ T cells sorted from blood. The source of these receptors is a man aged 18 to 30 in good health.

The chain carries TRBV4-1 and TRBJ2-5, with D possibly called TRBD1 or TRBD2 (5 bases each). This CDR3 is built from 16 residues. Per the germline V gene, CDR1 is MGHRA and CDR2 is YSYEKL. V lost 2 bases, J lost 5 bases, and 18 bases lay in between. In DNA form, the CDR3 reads TGCGCCAGCAGCCAACAAGCCGGGACCCAAGGGGAGACCCAGTACTTC. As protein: CASSQQAGTQGETQYF.

CDR3 region: CASSQLQGRETQYF. As DNA, the CDR3 is TGCGCCAGCAGCCAATTACAGGGGAGGGAGACCCAGTACTTC. This chain links TRBV4-1 with TRBJ2-5; TRBD1 might be the D (7 bases). Looked up from germline, CDR1 is MGHRA and CDR2 is YSYEKL. CDR3 length: 14 amino acids. The V end lost 2 bases, the J end lost 5 bases, and 12 bases lay between the germline ends.

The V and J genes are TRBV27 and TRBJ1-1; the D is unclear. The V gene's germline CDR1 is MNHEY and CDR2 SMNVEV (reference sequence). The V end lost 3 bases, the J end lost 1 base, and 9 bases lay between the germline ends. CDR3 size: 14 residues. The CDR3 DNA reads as TGTGCCAGCAGTTTGATAGACCCGAACACTGAAGCTTTCTTT. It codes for CASSLIDPNTEAFF.

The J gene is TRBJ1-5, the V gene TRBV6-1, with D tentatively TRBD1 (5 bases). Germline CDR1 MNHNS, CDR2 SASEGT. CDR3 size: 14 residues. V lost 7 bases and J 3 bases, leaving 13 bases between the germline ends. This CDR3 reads CASTSGGSNQPQHF. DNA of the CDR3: TGTGCCAGCACCAGTGGGGGGTCCAATCAGCCCCAGCATTTT.

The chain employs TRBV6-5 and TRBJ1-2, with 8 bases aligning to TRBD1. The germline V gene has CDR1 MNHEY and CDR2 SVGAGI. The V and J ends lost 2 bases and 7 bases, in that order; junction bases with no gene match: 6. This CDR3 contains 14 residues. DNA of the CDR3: TGTGCCAGCAGTTACGTTCAGGGGGCGTCTGGCTACACCTTC. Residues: CASSYVQGASGYTF.

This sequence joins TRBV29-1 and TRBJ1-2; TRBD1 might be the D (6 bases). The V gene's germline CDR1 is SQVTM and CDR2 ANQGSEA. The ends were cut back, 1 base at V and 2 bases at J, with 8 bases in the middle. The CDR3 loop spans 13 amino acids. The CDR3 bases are TGCAGCGTTGAAGGGACAGAAAACTATGGCTACACCTTC. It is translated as CSVEGTENYGYTF.

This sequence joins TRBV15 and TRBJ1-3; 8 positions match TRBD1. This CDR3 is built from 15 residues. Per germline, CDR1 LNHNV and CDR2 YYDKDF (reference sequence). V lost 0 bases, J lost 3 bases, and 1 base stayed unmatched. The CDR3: CATSREQGVGNTIYF. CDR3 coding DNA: TGTGCCACCAGCAGAGAACAGGGGGTTGGAAACACCATATATTTT.

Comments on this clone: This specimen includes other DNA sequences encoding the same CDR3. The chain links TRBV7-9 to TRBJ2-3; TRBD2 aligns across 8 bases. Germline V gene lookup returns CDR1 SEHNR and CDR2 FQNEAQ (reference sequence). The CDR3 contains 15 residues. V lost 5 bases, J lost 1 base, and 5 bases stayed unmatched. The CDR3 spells CASSPSRGGTDTQYF. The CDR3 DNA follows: TGTGCCAGCAGCCCCTCGCGGGGGGGCACAGATACGCAGTATTTT. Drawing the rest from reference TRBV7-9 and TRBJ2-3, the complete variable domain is DTGVSQNPRHKITKRGQNVTFRCDPISEHNRLYWYRQTLGQGPEFLTYFQNEAQLEKSRLLSDRFSAERPKGSFSTLEIQRTEQGDSAMYLCASSPSRGGTDTQYFGPGTRLTVL.